Below are 15 T cell receptor beta chains sequenced from a single sample in a study of blood T cells in healthy people across ages. Through a sample-barcoded 5' primer and a J-beta primer mix, a second PCR was run for roughly 6 to 12 cycles. TCRdb recomputed calls from the 5' RACE reads with MiXCR, one row per CDR3 protein. The table records more than 1,400,000 distinct CDR3 sequences, around 39% of them present only once. The sample comprised blood. The receptors originated from a woman younger than 35 in good health.

The gene calls are TRBV2 and TRBJ2-7; D might be TRBD1 (5 bases). Near its end, the DNA agrees better with TRBJ2-5, so the J call may be wrong. The CDR3 spans 14 residues. CDR1 is SNHLY and CDR2 is FYNNEI in the germline V gene. For the CDR3, the DNA is TGTGCCAGCAGAGGGGCCTCCCTAGGGGAGACCCAGTACTTC. It encodes CASRGASLGETQYF.

The rearrangement uses TRBV6-5 and TRBJ1-2; no firm D call. V was trimmed by 8 bases and J by 4 bases, leaving 5 bases between them. This CDR3 spans 10 amino acids. Germline assignment: CDR1 MNHEY and CDR2 SVGAGI. The CDR3 reads CASWGYGYTF. The CDR3 DNA reads TGTGCCAGCTGGGGCTATGGCTACACCTTC.

This clonotype was counted only a few times. The chain joins TRBV10-3 to TRBJ2-2; 8 nucleotides agree with TRBD2. With 10 bases clipped from V and 0 bases from J, the junction kept 7 bases outside the gene matches. Germline-derived CDR1 and CDR2 are ENHRY and SYGVKD. The CDR3 is 15 residues long. The CDR3 protein is CANGPGLANTGELFF. CDR3 in DNA: TGTGCCAACGGACCGGGACTAGCGAACACCGGGGAGCTGTTTTTT.

As to this clonotype: A much larger clone lies a single base off, so this may be a read error. The chain carries TRBV7-2 and TRBJ2-7, with 8 bases lining up with TRBD2. Germline assignment: CDR1 SGHTA and CDR2 FQGNSA. J lost 5 bases, V lost 5 bases, and 8 bases had no gene match. This CDR3 is built from 14 residues. In nucleotides, the CDR3 is TGTGCCAGCAGCCTACTAGCGGTTAACAACGAGCAGTACTTC. Translation: CASSLLAVNNEQYF.

Only a few counts were recorded for this clonotype. Here the CDR3 DNA reads TGTGCCAGCTCACCAGGAGCGGGGAGTTTATACGAGCAGTACTTC. Translated: CASSPGAGSLYEQYF. This sequence joins TRBV18 and TRBJ2-7, with 7 bases matching TRBD2. J was trimmed by 4 bases and V by 2 bases; bases with no gene match: 8. Per germline, CDR1 KGHSH and CDR2 LQKENI. This CDR3 has 15 amino acids.

This clonotype was picked up a small number of times. The V and J genes are TRBV7-9 and TRBJ1-4; D is perhaps TRBD1 (5 bases). Germline V gene data show CDR1 as SEHNR and CDR2 as FQNEAQ (reference sequence). The CDR3 is made up of 15 amino acids. The V gene lost 5 bases and the J gene lost 8 bases, with 18 bases spanning the gap. The CDR3 reads CASSPVGGGLEKLFF. The CDR3 bases are TGTGCCAGCAGCCCGGTCGGGGGTGGTTTGGAAAAACTGTTTTTT.

The chain combines TRBV21-1 with TRBJ1-4. TRBV21-1 is a known pseudogene. This CDR3 spans 13 amino acids. The CDR3 reads CATNRGRDEKLFF. CDR3 coding DNA: TGTGCCACCAACAGGGGTAGGGATGAAAAACTGTTTTTT.

The genes are TRBV20-1 and TRBJ2-4; possible D gene TRBD2, 6 bases. The J call is uncertain, as TRBJ2-7 better fits the DNA end. The CDR3 extends over 14 amino acids. The germline gives CDR1 DFQATT, CDR2 SNEGSKA (reference sequence). Here the CDR3 reads CSASDRERTYEQYF. The DNA for the CDR3 is TGCAGTGCTAGCGACCGGGAGAGGACCTACGAGCAGTACTTC.

This clonotype was seen repeatedly, ten times or more. This rearrangement joins TRBV28 to TRBJ1-2; TRBD1 matches 7 bases. CDR3 length equals 15 residues. The germline V gene encodes CDR1 MDHEN and CDR2 SYDVKM. Unmatched junction bases numbered 7, after V lost 5 bases and J lost 1 base. The CDR3 spells CASSPPTGNNYGYTF. CDR3 sequence (DNA): TGTGCCAGCAGTCCGCCGACAGGGAATAACTATGGCTACACCTTC.

As DNA, the CDR3 is TGTGCCTGGAGTGTTACTGGGACAGGGCAACACAATGAGCAGTTCTTC. It yields the protein CAWSVTGTGQHNEQFF. The J gene is TRBJ2-1, the V gene TRBV30; TRBD1 matches 9 bases. Germline trimming cut 0 bases from V and 5 bases from J; bases unmatched to any gene: 8. CDR3 size: 16 residues. Germline V CDR1 and CDR2: GTSNPN, SVGIG (reference sequence).

J is TRBJ1-2 and V is TRBV7-9, with TRBD1 as a possible D gene (5 bases). The CDR3 has 15 residues. The ends were cut back, 1 base at V and 2 bases at J, with 11 bases in the middle. CDR1 and CDR2 from the germline V gene are SEHNR and FQNEAQ (reference sequence). In DNA form, the CDR3 reads TGTGCCAGCAGCTTAGGACAGTCTAAGAACTATGGCTACACCTTC. This sequence encodes CASSLGQSKNYGYTF.

J is TRBJ2-1 and V is TRBV28; 9 bases fit TRBD2. Per the germline V gene, CDR1 is MDHEN and CDR2 is SYDVKM. The trim removed 1 base at V and 9 bases at J, leaving 7 bases unmatched. The CDR3 spans 15 residues. CDR3 region: CASSLSRGGVGEQFF. In DNA, the CDR3 is TGTGCCAGCAGTTTATCTCGCGGGGGGGTGGGTGAGCAGTTCTTC.

The gene calls are TRBV20-1 and TRBJ1-6; D is ambiguous. V lost 4 bases, J lost 8 bases, and 18 bases lay in between. Germline assignment: CDR1 DFQATT and CDR2 SNEGSKA (reference sequence). The CDR3 sequence is 15 residues long. The CDR3: CSATGLGSVDSPLHF. CDR3 in DNA: TGCAGTGCTACAGGTTTAGGGTCCGTAGATTCACCCCTCCACTTT.

The chain combines TRBV30 with TRBJ1-1; D perhaps matches TRBD1 (6 bases). Germline V gene lookup returns CDR1 GTSNPN and CDR2 SVGIG (reference sequence). The CDR3 sequence is 13 residues long. V lost 3 bases and J lost 2, with 10 bases in between. In DNA form, the CDR3 reads TGTGCCTGGAGAAGACAGGAAAACACTGAAGCTTTCTTT. Encoded protein: CAWRRQENTEAFF.

This clonotype turned up a few times. The V and J genes are TRBV7-9 and TRBJ1-4; D is ambiguous. Germline V gene sequence: CDR1 SEHNR, CDR2 FQNEAQ (reference sequence). The CDR3 has 15 amino acids. V lost 6 bases, J lost 5 bases, and 16 bases lay in between. CDR3: CASRPGTAGNEKLFF. In DNA, the CDR3 is TGTGCCAGCAGACCCGGTACCGCAGGAAATGAAAAACTGTTTTTT.